The next 2 T cell receptor beta chains were all read from a single sample in a study of blood T cell repertoires in COVID-19. The repertoire was sequenced with immunoSEQ multiplex PCR; TCRdb's copy has only in-frame clones and lacks some. The sample lists about 150,000 clones; about 80% were seen once. Sequencing was performed on peripheral blood. These receptors all stem from a woman in her sixties with COVID-19, enrolled during active disease.

V is TRBV19 and J is TRBJ2-1; the D is unclear. The germline CDR1 and CDR2 sequences are LNHDA and SQIVND (reference sequence). Between the trimmed V and J ends, which lost 2 bases and 9 bases, there was a span of 14 bases. This CDR3 is 14 amino acids long. The DNA for the CDR3 is TGTGCCAGTAGTATATCCCCCGCGAAGAGTGAGCAGTTCTTC. It is translated as CASSISPAKSEQFF. The whole variable domain, filled in from reference TRBV19 and TRBJ2-1, reads DGGITQSPKYLFRKEGQNVTLSCEQNLNHDAMYWYRQDPGQGLRLIYYSQIVNDFQKGDIAEGYSVSREKKESFPLTVTSAQKNPTAFYLCASSISPAKSEQFFGPGTRLTVL.

This chain joins TRBV29-1 and TRBJ2-2, with 7 bases matching TRBD2. Germline lookup yields CDR1 SQVTM and CDR2 ANQGSEA. Unmatched junction bases numbered 11, after V lost 5 bases and J lost 5 bases. The CDR3 has 15 amino acids. In DNA form, the CDR3 reads TGCAGCGTTATCTGGGGAGGGTTTTTGACCGGGGAGCTGTTTTTT. Residues: CSVIWGGFLTGELFF.